The source of this T cell receptor beta chain is a study of cytomegalovirus exposure and HLA in healthy donors (dated by TCRdb to 2016 to 2017). Notes on the research overall: An earlier analysis of 587 of the donors reported approximately 300 Gb of sequence data and roughly 110 million unique TCR beta sequences from around 200 million T cells. About 280 gigabases of sequencing data and approximately 93 million unique TCR sequences were included in an early release covering 550 to 650 HLA-typed donors. The genetic ancestry cluster associated with self-reported Caucasian donors included over 65% of the 300 to 400 genotyped donors. The aim of the study was to test whether cataloging public T cell receptors could identify signatures of past pathogen exposure. The study profiled the T cell repertoires of hundreds of subjects by immunosequencing and related them to cytomegalovirus serostatus. A separate validation cohort of approximately 120 different subjects was used in addition to the roughly 700-subject first cohort. To predict cytomegalovirus infection status, the study brought together high-throughput TCR immunosequencing, statistical association of individual TCRs with disease status, and machine learning. A later analysis re-analyzed previously published TCR beta repertoires from 666 donors and added high-resolution HLA genotyping to study TCR occurrence patterns. In the later analysis, no new phenotypic data were used to find candidate immune exposures; instead, reliance was placed on TCR beta sequences and their occurrence across donors. In an earlier analysis of roughly 540 of the donors, high-throughput TCR beta sequencing was used to judge whether each TCR beta V gene segment behaved as functional or pseudogenic. Alongside the repertoire data, information on donor age, sex, ethnicity and CMV serostatus was compiled. A later genetic analysis took genome-wide SNP genotypes for about three fifths of the roughly 700 donors and used that subset as a discovery cohort. All discovery cohort repertoires had been generated using a single sequencing platform. HLA typing included class I and class II loci at four-digit resolution. The number of donors typed differed by locus, with about 629-630 for A, B, C, DRB1 and DQB1, over 500 for DQA1, over 600 for DPA1, and roughly 450 for DPB1. Roughly 5 DR-DQ haplotypes were treated as single units for association and clustering because of strong linkage in the cohort. On average, about 200,000 unique TCR beta nucleotide sequences were sequenced per donor among 398 genotyped donors of the cohort, with around 19% of those sequences being non-productive.

The count of this clone is one. No antigen is known for it. An end of the junction differs from the germline gene, which may be a read error. The protocol used for the library was the immunoSEQ multiplex PCR assay. A mixture of 60 forward primers for TCR Vbeta segments and 13 reverse primers for TCR Jbeta segments was used in the multiplex PCR. The CDR3 region of rearranged TCR beta genes was amplified from genomic DNA with a multiplex PCR assay. The Illumina HiSeq System was used to sequence the amplified TCR beta libraries as 87-base-pair reads. Turning to the authors' computational methods: Across the roughly 670 repertoires, a later analysis counted tens of millions of unique TCR beta chains, 9.5 million to 13 million of which were shared by at least two donors. To remove PCR and sequencing errors, raw reads were error-corrected and collapsed into unique sequences using a nearest-neighbor algorithm that merged closely related sequences. V, D and J gene segments were assigned by aligning CDR3 sequences to IMGT reference sequences. Each retained sequence needed at least a six-nucleotide match to both a V gene segment and a J gene segment. Rearrangements were classified as productive when the CDR3 lacked stop codons and remained in frame with V and J, and all other rearrangements were classified as non-productive. Following IMGT convention, CDR3 was defined as the stretch from the second conserved V-encoded cysteine up to the conserved J-encoded phenylalanine. The earlier analysis of about 570 of the donors excluded any sequence lacking an unambiguous match to a single V gene segment. In an earlier analysis of approximately 560 of the donors, a V segment was called functional when productive rearrangements were above 56.7%, and segregating when the standard deviation between donors exceeded 5%. A statistical classification framework was built for diagnosing cytomegalovirus status from the catalog of TCR beta chain sequences. In a later analysis, TCR nucleotide sequences were compared against IMGT/GENE-DB human TR gene sequences so that V and J genes could be assigned. Using the TCRdist pipeline, a later analysis assigned CDR3 sequences along with most-parsimonious VDJ recombination scenarios. A later analysis defined each TCR beta chain by its CDR3 amino acid sequence plus V-gene family, and excluded reads lacking a unique V-gene family. As a way to deal with suspected cross-contamination and a sequencing artifact, a later analysis dropped roughly 600 nucleotide sequences that were highly shared and had low generation probability. In a later analysis, a clonal expansion index for each public chain was calculated from normalized within-repertoire ranks of inferred template counts. Generation probabilities in a later analysis came from a VDJ recombination model fitted to out-of-frame rearrangements, and those results were checked against IGoR. A later analysis scored TCR-TCR, TCR-HLA and TCR-CMV co-occurrence with hypergeometric tests, applying a repertoire-size bias correction to TCR pairs. False discovery rates were estimated in a later analysis by permuting HLA or CMV assignments 20 times. In a later analysis, co-occurring TCRs were grouped using DBSCAN, with TCRdist sequence similarity added in when clustering inside HLA-allele-positive subsets. Co-occurrence clustering excluded repertoires with fewer than 30,000 or more than 120,000 public chains, plus five with anomalous nucleotide sharing. TCRdb holds this immuneACCESS table with in-frame rearrangements only. Some clones are missing; in checked studies, unresolved V genes explain under half, and the rest has no known cause. The D gene and trimming were derived from the DNA, and the V and J assignments and clone size from that table. The sample includes some 240,000 clones, with 70% to 80% observed a single time. Of the sample, around 4% falls within the top ten clones.

The cohort comprised 666 healthy bone marrow donors. At the time of sampling, all cohort members were nominally healthy, though unrecorded immune exposures were likely present. The donor tested CMV seronegative and was one of the 352 seronegative cohort members. A peripheral blood sample was collected from each donor, and TCR beta sequencing was performed on peripheral blood mononuclear cells. The Qiagen DNeasy Blood Extraction Kit was used to extract genomic DNA from the blood cell samples. The paper as a whole reports these results and caveats: The classifier was reported to diagnose cytomegalovirus status with high specificity and sensitivity in both the original and validation cohorts. An earlier analysis of around 500 of the donors showed that most TCR beta V segments appeared in productive rearrangements either about 87% or about 30% of the time, which broadly matched IMGT annotations. Compared with the approximately 670-donor mean, donors in an Asian-associated ancestry cluster had fewer N-insertions in productive TCRs, according to a later genetic analysis. Linkage disequilibrium might explain the correlated functional status among segregating V segments, but an unknown experimental factor could not be ruled out. Compared with equally common non-associated chains, HLA-associated TCR beta chains in a later analysis were more clonally expanded and had lower generation probabilities. V-gene and J-gene trimming of TCR beta chains was associated with a missense DCLRE1C variant in a later genetic analysis, and the association was replicated in an independent cohort. Because HLA typing was unavailable for some donors at each locus, only the typed subset was used in association tests. A later analysis found that most CMV-associated TCR beta chains appeared HLA-restricted, with HLA associations seemingly driven largely by CMV exposure. Most TCR sequences were observed very rarely across donors, whereas some public TCRs were present in many individuals. The cohort was sequenced for TCR beta chains only, and without alpha or paired-chain data the features that could be detected were limited. Because counts were too low, roughly 18 rarely observed V segments, including chromosome 9 orphons, were left out of the earlier analysis of 587 of the donors. In vitro tests confirmed that a few of the cytomegalovirus-associated TCR beta chains recognize cytomegalovirus antigens. A later analysis found that TCR association rates varied across HLA loci, with DRB1 alleles showing the most associated TCRs and HLA-C alleles the fewest. In a later analysis, some 18,000 TCR beta sequences were associated with specific HLA alleles at a false discovery rate of 0.05. The presence/absence analyses assumed that sequencing depth was roughly uniform across donors, and that assumption may not be true. The authors suggested that the approach could potentially be generalized to other disease states and immunological phenotypes. A group of highly shared sequence variants was considered likely to be a technical artifact of the sequencing pipeline. Immune exposure information for the cohort was limited to CMV serostatus. According to a later analysis, parvovirus B19, influenza, CMV and Epstein-Barr virus appeared linked to several top co-occurrence clusters. When HLA alleles, especially DR and DQ, strongly co-occurred, TCR associations were difficult to assign to individual alleles. A further reported finding was that TCR beta sequences accurately predicted the HLA-A and HLA-B alleles for most subjects in the first cohort. In the study, 150 to 200 TCR beta chains were listed as associated with cytomegalovirus.

This receptor was taken from a male donor in good health and CMV-seronegative. Sequenced material: PBMCs.

The DNA sequence follows: TGTGCCAGCAGCTATACCCGGGGACACTTGAACAGTGAAGCTTTCTTT. Its coded protein is CASSYTRGHLNSEAFF. The sequence links TRBV2 to TRBJ1-1; TRBD1 is perhaps the D gene, given 6 matching bases. CDR1 and CDR2 (SNHLY, FYNNEI) derive from the germline V gene. The CDR3 has 16 amino acids, counting the end cysteine and phenylalanine. Of all the DNA, just the CDR3 is kept, 48 bases in frame from base 1.